This T cell receptor (beta chain) was documented in a study of cytomegalovirus exposure and HLA in healthy donors. Repertoires were generated with immunoSEQ multiplex PCR, while TCRdb's copy carries only in-frame clones and drops some. The sample consists of about 120,000 clones, about 96% of them appearing once. Deletions cut 4 bases from V and 7 bases from J, with 11 bases between. CDR1 and CDR2 from the germline V gene are SGHTA and FQGNSA. The CDR3 length is 13 residues. Specimen: PBMCs. The chain recombines TRBV7-2 with TRBJ2-1, with unresolved D. The clonotype was recovered from a man aged 18 to 30 in good health and CMV-seronegative. The chain's CDR3 is CASSSTQQNEQFF. In DNA form, the CDR3 reads TGTGCCAGCAGCTCTACACAGCAAAATGAGCAGTTCTTC.